This T cell receptor beta chain stems from a study of cytomegalovirus exposure and HLA in healthy donors (dated by TCRdb to the late 2010s). About the study as a whole: An earlier analysis of some 500 of the donors reported roughly 270 Gb of sequence data and 117 million unique TCR beta sequences from about 179 million T cells. Rather than using new phenotypic data, the later analysis identified candidate immune exposures from TCR beta sequences and from how often those sequences occurred across donors. To predict cytomegalovirus infection status, the study combined high-throughput TCR immunosequencing, statistical association of individual TCRs with disease status, and machine learning. Both class I and class II loci were covered by HLA typing, at four-digit resolution. Several DR-DQ haplotypes were handled as single units for association and clustering because linkage in the cohort was strong. In an earlier analysis of roughly 540 of the donors, high-throughput TCR beta sequencing was used to judge whether each TCR beta V gene segment behaved as functional or pseudogenic. An early release that covered about 600 HLA-typed donors contained about 300 gigabases of sequencing data and tens of millions of unique TCR sequences. The aim of the study was to test whether cataloging public T cell receptors could identify signatures of past pathogen exposure. A later analysis re-examined previously published TCR beta repertoires from hundreds of donors and added high-resolution HLA genotyping to investigate patterns of TCR occurrence. Along with the approximately 670-subject first cohort, a separate validation cohort of over 90 different subjects was used. In a later genetic analysis, genome-wide SNP genotypes for 398 of the 666 donors were used, and that subset was treated as a discovery cohort. All discovery cohort repertoires had been generated on a single sequencing platform. Donor age, sex, ethnicity and CMV serostatus were compiled alongside the repertoire data. The study used immunosequencing to profile the T cell repertoires of around 600 subjects and linked those repertoires to cytomegalovirus serostatus. Typing coverage differed by locus: A, B, C, DRB1 and DQB1 were typed in about 620-640 donors, DQA1 in approximately 520, DPA1 in around 580, and DPB1 in roughly 450. On average, around 240,000 unique TCR beta nucleotide sequences were sequenced per donor among a few hundred genotyped donors of the cohort, with roughly 18% of those sequences being non-productive. Of the approximately 400 genotyped donors, approximately 82% fell in the genetic ancestry cluster associated with self-reported Caucasian donors.

The cohort was made up of approximately 670 healthy bone marrow donors. All cohort members were sampled while nominally healthy, although unrecorded immune exposures were likely present. The donor was CMV seronegative and belonged to the group of roughly 330 seronegative cohort members. Every donor gave a peripheral blood sample, and the peripheral blood mononuclear cells from that sample were used for TCR beta sequencing. The Qiagen DNeasy Blood Extraction Kit was used to extract genomic DNA from the blood cell samples. The library was built by means of the immunoSEQ multiplex PCR assay. A mixture of 60 forward primers for TCR Vbeta segments and 13 reverse primers for TCR Jbeta segments was used in the multiplex PCR. The CDR3 region of rearranged TCR beta genes was amplified from genomic DNA with a multiplex PCR assay. The amplified TCR beta libraries were sequenced on the Illumina HiSeq System as 87-base-pair reads. Per the source publication's procedure: A later analysis counted 65 million to 90 million unique TCR beta chains across the 600 to 850 repertoires, and some 11 million of these chains were shared by at least two donors. Raw reads were error-corrected and collapsed into unique sequences with a nearest-neighbor algorithm that merged closely related sequences to remove PCR and sequencing errors. V, D and J gene segments were assigned by aligning CDR3 sequences to IMGT reference sequences. For a sequence to be retained, a match of at least six nucleotides to both a V gene segment and a J gene segment was required. Rearrangements were classified as productive when the CDR3 lacked stop codons and remained in frame with V and J, and all other rearrangements were classified as non-productive. Following IMGT convention, CDR3 was defined as the stretch from the second conserved V-encoded cysteine to the conserved J-encoded phenylalanine. Sequences without an unambiguous match to a single V gene segment were excluded from the earlier analysis of approximately 600 of the donors. An earlier analysis of a few hundred of the donors classified V segments as functional when productive rearrangements were above 56.7% and as segregating when the standard deviation between donors was above 5%. A statistical classification framework was built to diagnose cytomegalovirus status from the catalog of TCR beta chain sequences. In a later analysis, V and J genes were assigned by comparing TCR nucleotide sequences against IMGT/GENE-DB human TR gene sequences. In a later analysis, CDR3 sequences and most-parsimonious VDJ recombination scenarios were assigned using the TCRdist pipeline. In a later analysis, every TCR beta chain was defined by the combination of its CDR3 amino acid sequence and its V-gene family, and reads without a unique V-gene family were dropped. As a way to deal with suspected cross-contamination and a sequencing artifact, a later analysis dropped nearly 600 nucleotide sequences that were highly shared and had low generation probability. A later analysis calculated a clonal expansion index for each public chain from normalized within-repertoire ranks of inferred template counts. Generation probabilities in a later analysis came from a VDJ recombination model fitted to out-of-frame rearrangements, and those results were checked against IGoR. In a later analysis, TCR-TCR, TCR-HLA and TCR-CMV co-occurrence was scored with hypergeometric tests, and a repertoire-size bias correction was applied to TCR pairs. False discovery rates were estimated in a later analysis by permuting HLA or CMV assignments 20 times. In a later analysis, co-occurring TCRs were grouped using DBSCAN, and TCRdist sequence similarity was added for clustering within HLA-allele-positive subsets. Co-occurrence clustering excluded repertoires with fewer than 30,000 or more than 120,000 public chains, plus five with anomalous nucleotide sharing. This immuneACCESS table, as held by TCRdb, lists in-frame sequences with V and J called but not all clones. Of the missing ones, under half trace to an unresolved V gene in checked studies; the others have no known cause. V and J calls and clone size follow that table, whereas D and trimming were derived from the DNA. The sample records 120,000 to 150,000 clones, about three quarters of which are singletons. The ten largest clones capture around 1.6% of the sample.

As to this clone: The specificity of this receptor is unknown. No qualities accompany the bases; no much larger clone lies one base away.

Study-wide conclusions, independent of this receptor: According to the authors, the approach could potentially be generalized to other disease states and immunological phenotypes. Strong co-occurrence of HLA alleles, especially DR and DQ, made assigning TCR associations to individual alleles difficult. A later genetic analysis associated a missense DCLRE1C variant with V-gene and J-gene trimming of TCR beta chains, and an independent cohort replicated the association. A further reported finding was that TCR beta sequences accurately predicted the HLA-A and HLA-B alleles for most subjects in the first cohort. A later analysis associated 16,951 TCR beta sequences with specific HLA alleles at a false discovery rate of 0.05. Linkage disequilibrium might explain the correlated functional status among segregating V segments, but an unknown experimental factor could not be excluded. Across donors, most TCR sequences were observed very rarely, whereas some public TCRs were present in many individuals. Immune exposure information for the cohort was limited to CMV serostatus. The classifier was reported to diagnose cytomegalovirus status with high specificity and sensitivity in both the original and validation cohorts. The study gave a list of roughly 150 TCR beta chains associated with cytomegalovirus. According to a later analysis, most CMV-associated TCR beta chains appeared to be HLA-restricted, and the HLA associations seemed to be driven largely by CMV exposure. A cluster of highly shared sequence variants was judged likely to be a technical artifact of the sequencing pipeline. A few of the identified cytomegalovirus-associated TCR beta chains were confirmed in vitro to be specific for cytomegalovirus antigens. A later genetic analysis reported fewer N-insertions in productive TCRs among donors in an Asian-associated ancestry cluster than the roughly 690-donor mean. An earlier analysis of around 600 of the donors showed that most TCR beta V segments appeared in productive rearrangements either about 87% or about 30% of the time, which broadly matched IMGT annotations. Because HLA typing was unavailable for some donors at each locus, only the typed subset was used in association tests. Presence/absence analyses assumed roughly uniform sequencing depth across donors, an assumption that may not hold. Because counts were too low, about 15 rarely observed V segments, including chromosome 9 orphons, were left out of the earlier analysis of 587 of the donors. In a later analysis, HLA-associated TCR beta chains were found to be more clonally expanded and to have lower generation probabilities than equally common non-associated chains. A later analysis found that TCR association rates varied across HLA loci, with DRB1 alleles showing the most associated TCRs and HLA-C alleles the fewest. The cohort was sequenced for TCR beta chains only, and without alpha or paired-chain data the features that could be detected were limited. In a later analysis, several top co-occurrence clusters were reported to appear linked to parvovirus B19, influenza, CMV and Epstein-Barr virus. Because the 87-base-pair reads could not distinguish some IMGT-functional V segments, including TRBV6-2 and TRBV6-3, those segments were excluded.

CDR1 SEHNR and CDR2 FQNEAQ are derived from the germline V gene (reference sequence). V and J are truncated by 5 bases and 8 bases respectively, leaving an intervening sequence of 18 bases. Including cysteine and phenylalanine, the CDR3 has 15 amino acids. CDR3 DNA is the only sequence kept; it has 45 bases, read in frame from the first base. This receptor was obtained from a woman under 40 in good health and CMV-seronegative. The chain joins TRBV7-9 to TRBJ1-4; TRBD1 is a weak D gene call, 5 bases matching. What was sequenced was PBMCs. The CDR3 region: CASSPSGTVGEKLFF. The DNA sequence reads TGTGCCAGCAGCCCCAGCGGGACGGTAGGGGAAAAACTGTTTTTT.